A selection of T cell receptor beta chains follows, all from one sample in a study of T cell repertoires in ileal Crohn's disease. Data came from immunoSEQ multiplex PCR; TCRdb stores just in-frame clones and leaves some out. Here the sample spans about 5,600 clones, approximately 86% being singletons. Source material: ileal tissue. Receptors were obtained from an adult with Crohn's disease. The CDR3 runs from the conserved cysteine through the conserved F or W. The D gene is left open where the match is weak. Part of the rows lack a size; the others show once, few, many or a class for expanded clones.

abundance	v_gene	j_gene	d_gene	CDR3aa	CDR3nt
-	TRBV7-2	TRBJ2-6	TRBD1	CPRGRGQGVNGANVLTF	TGTCCCAGAGGAAGAGGACAGGGGGTGAATGGGGCCAACGTCCTGACTTTC
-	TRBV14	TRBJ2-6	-	CASSQVRRGGGANVLTF	TGTGCCAGCAGCCAAGTGAGAAGGGGCGGTGGGGCCAACGTCCTGACTTTC
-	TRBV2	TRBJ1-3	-	CASRATADTGNTIYF	TGTGCCAGCAGAGCGACAGCCGATACTGGAAACACCATATATTTT
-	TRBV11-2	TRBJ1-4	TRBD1	CASRDRPNEKLFF	TGTGCCAGCCGGGACAGACCTAATGAAAAACTGTTTTTT
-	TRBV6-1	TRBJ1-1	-	CASSQQDGFRGEAFF	TGTGCCAGCAGTCAACAGGACGGGTTCCGAGGTGAAGCTTTCTTT
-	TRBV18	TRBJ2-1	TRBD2	CASSLLAGDYNEQFF	TGTGCCAGCTCACTCTTAGCGGGAGACTACAATGAGCAGTTCTTC
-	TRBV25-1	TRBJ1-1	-	CASRRQFQAFF	TGTGCCAGCAGAAGACAATTTCAAGCTTTCTTT
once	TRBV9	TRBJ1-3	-	CASSVEGVGGNTIYF	TGTGCCAGCAGCGTAGAAGGGGTAGGGGGAAACACCATATATTTT
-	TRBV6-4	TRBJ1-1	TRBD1	CASSDGTGGTEAFF	TGTGCCAGCAGTGACGGGACAGGGGGCACTGAAGCTTTCTTT
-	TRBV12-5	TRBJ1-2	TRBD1	CASGLGGQDYYGYTF	TGTGCTAGTGGTTTGGGAGGACAGGATTATTATGGCTACACCTTC
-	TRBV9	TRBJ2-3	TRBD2	CASSVELAGGPDTQYF	TGTGCCAGCAGCGTAGAACTAGCGGGGGGGCCAGATACGCAGTATTTT
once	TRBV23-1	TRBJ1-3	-	CARGGRGNTIYF	TGCGCCAGGGGGGGTAGAGGAAACACCATATATTTT
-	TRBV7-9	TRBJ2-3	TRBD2	CASSDTPSGGADTQYF	TGTGCCAGCAGCGATACCCCTAGCGGGGGGGCTGATACGCAGTATTTT
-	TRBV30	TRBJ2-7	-	CAWSVWQTYEQYF	TGTGCCTGGAGTGTATGGCAGACATACGAGCAGTACTTC
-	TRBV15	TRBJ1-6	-	CATSREQPAPLHF	TGTGCCACCAGCAGAGAACAACCCGCACCCCTCCACTTT
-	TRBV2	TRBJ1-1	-	CASRGTLNTEAFF	TGTGCCAGCAGGGGGACACTTAACACTGAAGCTTTCTTT
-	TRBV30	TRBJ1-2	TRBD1	CAWARQGSYGYTF	TGTGCCTGGGCCCGACAGGGCTCCTATGGCTACACCTTC
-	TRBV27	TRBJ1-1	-	CASSLFRNTEAFF	TGTGCCAGCAGTTTATTCCGGAACACTGAAGCTTTCTTT
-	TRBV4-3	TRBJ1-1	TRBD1	CASSQGGTGKAFF	TGCGCCAGCAGCCAAGGAGGGACAGGGAAAGCTTTCTTT
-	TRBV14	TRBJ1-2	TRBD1	CASSPRGTDGYTF	TGTGCCAGCAGCCCTCGAGGGACAGATGGCTACACCTTC
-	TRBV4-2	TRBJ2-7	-	CASSDRDAAGSYEQYF	TGTGCCAGCAGCGACAGGGACGCAGCGGGCTCCTACGAGCAGTACTTC
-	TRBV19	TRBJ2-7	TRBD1	CASSLDRFSSYEQYF	TGTGCCAGTAGTCTGGACAGGTTCTCCTCCTACGAGCAGTACTTC
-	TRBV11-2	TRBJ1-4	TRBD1	CASSAGTGSEKLFF	TGTGCCAGCAGCGCCGGGACAGGGTCTGAAAAACTGTTTTTT
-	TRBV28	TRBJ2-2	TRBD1	CASKPGQLTGELFF	TGTGCCAGCAAACCGGGACAGCTCACCGGGGAGCTGTTTTTT
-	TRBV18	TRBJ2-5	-	CASSLHGGETQYF	TGTGCCAGCTCACTACATGGGGGGGAGACCCAGTACTTC
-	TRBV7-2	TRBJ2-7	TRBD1	CASSFDRGGYEQYF	TGTGCCAGCAGCTTTGACAGGGGTGGCTACGAGCAGTACTTC
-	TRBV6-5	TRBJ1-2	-	CASSYSGQANYGYTF	TGTGCCAGCAGTTACTCGGGACAAGCTAACTATGGCTACACCTTC
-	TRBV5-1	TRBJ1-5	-	CASSLLGGSNQPQHF	TGCGCCAGCAGCTTGCTGGGGGGGAGCAATCAGCCCCAGCATTTT
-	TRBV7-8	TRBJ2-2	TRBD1	CASPETGGGELFF	TGTGCCAGTCCGGAGACAGGGGGTGGGGAGCTGTTTTTT
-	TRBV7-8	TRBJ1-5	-	CASSLGAGGNQPQHF	TGTGCCAGCAGCTTAGGGGCAGGGGGCAATCAGCCCCAGCATTTT
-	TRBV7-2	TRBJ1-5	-	CASSRPLQGNQPQHF	TGTGCCAGCAGCAGGCCGCTACAGGGAAATCAGCCCCAGCATTTT
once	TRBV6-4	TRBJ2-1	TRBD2	CASSVSGTSGGEQQFF	TGTGCCAGCAGTGTTTCCGGGACTAGCGGGGGGGAACAACAGTTCTTC
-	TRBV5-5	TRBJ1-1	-	CASSLGRPNTEAFF	TGTGCCAGCAGCTTGGGTCGTCCGAACACTGAAGCTTTCTTT
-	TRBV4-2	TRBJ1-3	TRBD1	CASSPVGTGEGNTIYF	TGTGCCAGCAGCCCTGTGGGGACAGGGGAAGGAAACACCATATATTTT
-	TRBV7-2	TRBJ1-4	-	CASRQREVEKLFF	TGTGCCAGCAGGCAACGGGAAGTTGAAAAACTGTTTTTT
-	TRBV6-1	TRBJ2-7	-	CASSEALEGAANEQYF	TGTGCCAGCAGTGAAGCTTTGGAGGGTGCGGCGAACGAGCAGTACTTC
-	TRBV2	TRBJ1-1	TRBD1	CASSRTGARTEAFF	TGTGCCAGCAGCCGTACAGGGGCTAGGACTGAAGCTTTCTTT
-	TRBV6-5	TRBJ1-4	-	CASSRSVSGEKLFF	TGTGCCAGCAGTCGGAGTGTGAGTGGTGAAAAACTGTTTTTT
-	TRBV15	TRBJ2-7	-	CATSSVGVGFSYEQYF	TGTGCCACCAGCAGCGTCGGGGTAGGCTTCTCCTACGAGCAGTACTTC
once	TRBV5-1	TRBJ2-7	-	CASSRQLANEQYF	TGCGCCAGCAGTCGGCAGTTAGCAAACGAGCAGTACTTC
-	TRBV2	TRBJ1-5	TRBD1	CASSEGGQGLGPQHF	TGTGCCAGCAGTGAAGGGGGACAGGGCCTAGGCCCCCAGCATTTT
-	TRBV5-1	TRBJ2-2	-	CASSLAAGPLGHGELFF	TGCGCCAGCAGCTTGGCTGCAGGCCCACTCGGTCACGGGGAGCTGTTTTTT
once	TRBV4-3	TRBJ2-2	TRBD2	CASSQEIAGGSSTGELFF	TGCGCCAGCAGCCAAGAGATAGCGGGGGGCAGCAGCACCGGGGAGCTGTTTTTT
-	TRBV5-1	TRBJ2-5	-	CASSLAKGTGDGETQYF	TGCGCCAGCAGCTTGGCCAAAGGTACAGGAGATGGAGAGACCCAGTACTTC
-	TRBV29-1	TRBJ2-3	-	CSVEDYSTAGTDTQYF	TGCAGCGTTGAAGATTATTCAACTGCCGGCACAGATACGCAGTATTTT
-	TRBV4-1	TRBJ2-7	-	CASSQESVGVPYEQYF	TGCGCCAGCAGCCAAGAATCGGTAGGGGTCCCCTACGAGCAGTACTTC
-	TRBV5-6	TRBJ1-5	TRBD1	CASSLLGQGQQPQHF	TGTGCCAGCAGCTTGTTGGGACAGGGACAACAGCCCCAGCATTTT
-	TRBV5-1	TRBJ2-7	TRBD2	CASSEGLAVYEQYF	TGCGCCAGCAGCGAGGGACTAGCTGTCTACGAGCAGTACTTC
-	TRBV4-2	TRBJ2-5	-	CASSQVRGLGETQYF	TGTGCCAGCAGCCAAGTTAGAGGGCTAGGGGAGACCCAGTACTTC
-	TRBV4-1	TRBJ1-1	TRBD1	CASSQEQGVSEAFF	TGCGCCAGCAGCCAAGAACAGGGGGTTTCTGAAGCTTTCTTT
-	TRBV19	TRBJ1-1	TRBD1	CASSPRQGQRTEAFF	TGTGCCAGTAGTCCCCGACAGGGGCAGAGGACTGAAGCTTTCTTT
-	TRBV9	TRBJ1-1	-	CASTPGVGGVNTEAFF	TGTGCCAGCACCCCAGGGGTGGGAGGGGTGAACACTGAAGCTTTCTTT
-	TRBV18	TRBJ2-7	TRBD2	CASSPMSSGTYEQYF	TGTGCCAGCTCACCAATGTCTAGCGGGACCTACGAGCAGTACTTC
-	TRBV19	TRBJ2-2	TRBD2	CASSIRVAGVGELFF	TGTGCCAGTAGTATTAGAGTAGCGGGGGTCGGGGAGCTGTTTTTT
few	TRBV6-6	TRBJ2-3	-	CASSYSMPGSTDTQYF	TGTGCCAGCAGTTACTCGATGCCAGGGAGCACAGATACGCAGTATTTT
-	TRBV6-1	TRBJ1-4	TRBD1	CASAWDRGSEKLFF	TGTGCCAGCGCCTGGGACAGGGGAAGTGAAAAACTGTTTTTT
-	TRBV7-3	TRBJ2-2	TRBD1	CASSRQGAYNGELFF	TGTGCCAGCAGCCGACAGGGGGCGTATAACGGGGAGCTGTTTTTT
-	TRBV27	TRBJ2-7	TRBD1	CASSFGQGSYEQYF	TGTGCCAGCAGTTTCGGACAGGGCTCCTACGAGCAGTACTTC
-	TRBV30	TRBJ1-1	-	CARTVSVNTEAFF	TGTGCCCGGACCGTCAGTGTGAACACTGAAGCTTTCTTT